This is a list of T cell receptor beta chains from one sample in a study of blood T cell repertoires in COVID-19. Assay used: immunoSEQ multiplex PCR; TCRdb lists only in-frame clones, some missing. The sample has about 52,000 clones; 70% to 85% are singletons. Sequences were obtained from peripheral blood. All receptors come from a man older than 75 with COVID-19, enrolled during active disease. The CDR3 runs from the conserved cysteine through the conserved F or W. The order of the fields is V gene, J gene, CDR3 protein.

TRBV5-1	TRBJ1-4	CASSGQGARGEKLFF
TRBV14	TRBJ2-1	CASSQGAAYNEQFF
TRBV30	TRBJ1-2	CACLPGANYGYTF
TRBV5-1	TRBJ2-1	CASSFPREGNEQFF
TRBV29-1	TRBJ2-1	CSVVIGGGLYNEQFF
TRBV4-2	TRBJ2-2	CASSQDLEQGGAGELFF
TRBV21-1	TRBJ1-2	CASSKGLRHGYTF
TRBV5-1	TRBJ2-3	CASNAGRTYPDTQYF
TRBV6-1	TRBJ2-3	CASSGTSGRSTDTQYF
TRBV5-1	TRBJ2-3	CASSLNPAGEQDTQYF
TRBV19	TRBJ2-1	CASSIRGQGGNEQFF
TRBV21-1	TRBJ2-1	CASSKPLAESSYNEQFF
TRBV30	TRBJ2-1	CAWSVLAGGDNEQFF
TRBV4-3	TRBJ2-1	CASSQAGSGRSSSYNEQFF
TRBV7-9	TRBJ1-2	CASSLATGSGGYTF
TRBV18	TRBJ1-1	CASSPEIDTNTEAFF
TRBV9	TRBJ1-4	CASSGSGQSSEKLFF
TRBV6-6	TRBJ1-2	CASSPSGSNYGYTF
TRBV9	TRBJ1-5	CASSVAGGAGQPQHF
TRBV6-5	TRBJ1-1	CASSIFREDTEAFF
TRBV25-1	TRBJ2-3	CASSLAGGTATQYF
TRBV7-2	TRBJ1-2	CASSLQAGQYGYTF
TRBV19	TRBJ2-2	CASRDSGGGTGELFF
TRBV4-1	TRBJ2-7	CASSQDHRGSSDEQYF
TRBV6-6	TRBJ1-5	CASRSGSGNQPQHF
TRBV2	TRBJ1-2	CASSEASNNYGYTF
TRBV6-5	TRBJ2-7	CASSSPTGTGGYEQYF
TRBV18	TRBJ1-1	CASSPVQGNTEAFF
TRBV18	TRBJ2-1	CASSPPNWLANEQFF
TRBV9	TRBJ1-2	CASSPSGGNYGYTF
TRBV27	TRBJ1-1	CASSRRNGDTEAFF
TRBV9	TRBJ2-2	CASSPEAPSRLNTGELFF
TRBV19	TRBJ1-1	CASTSKGTGGRNTEAFF
TRBV5-4	TRBJ2-2	CASSPRTAANTGELFF
TRBV29-1	TRBJ1-1	CSVTGQEGSEAFF
TRBV5-1	TRBJ1-2	CASSSQGGVYGYTF
TRBV27	TRBJ2-7	CASSPGQGRYF
TRBV5-5	TRBJ2-7	CASRWSGGSYEQYF
TRBV27	TRBJ2-3	CASSSTSGGTDTQYF
TRBV2	TRBJ2-1	CASSGVRAGGYNEQFF
TRBV24-1	TRBJ2-2	CATSDLTETGNTGELFF
TRBV27	TRBJ1-2	CASSPGGYGYTF
TRBV18	TRBJ2-5	CASSPLRETQYF
TRBV7-3	TRBJ1-2	CATDPTGGGYGYTF
TRBV5-4	TRBJ2-7	CASSRLDRRPYEQYF
TRBV24-1	TRBJ2-3	CATSDSSGGGATDTQYF
TRBV6-6	TRBJ2-5	CAARPRLDRGETQYF
TRBV5-1	TRBJ1-5	CASSPGRGNQPQHF
TRBV6-4	TRBJ1-4	CASKGQASKLFF
TRBV7-3	TRBJ2-1	CASSIRREREQFF
TRBV4-1	TRBJ1-1	CASSQPDNPGTEAFF
TRBV12-2	TRBJ2-5	CASRPDRVKETQYF
TRBV30	TRBJ2-3	CAWNSGRADTQYF
TRBV5-6	TRBJ2-5	CASSSLDRGSPTQYF
TRBV7-3	TRBJ1-4	CASSLSGAVNEKLFF